This section outlines one T cell receptor (beta chain) sequence together with its context. The clone's antigen remains unknown. Base qualities are not provided; no much larger clone lies one nucleotide away. The immunoSEQ Assay, a bias-controlled multiplex PCR, was used to amplify TCRbeta CDR3 regions from genomic DNA. In the paper's pipeline: The number of nucleated cells in each sample was estimated from the amplification of reference gene primers within the assay. To quantify the absolute abundance of each unique TCRbeta CDR3 rearrangement, sequence reads were collapsed and filtered. For each sample, productive Simpson clonality was calculated as the square root of Simpson's diversity index over productive rearrangements. This immuneACCESS table, as held by TCRdb, lists in-frame sequences with V and J called but not all clones. Of the missing ones, under half trace to an unresolved V gene in checked studies; the others have no known cause. D and trimming were read from the DNA, whereas the V and J calls and clone size are those reported in that table. The sample records 240,000 or so clones, 85% to 90% of which are singletons. Roughly 8.3% of the sample comes from the top ten.

V sheds 0 bases and J sheds 0 bases, leaving 8 bases between their ends. The germline V gene yields SGHRS for CDR1 and YFSETQ for CDR2. CDR3 length: 15 amino acids, cysteine to phenylalanine. CDR3 DNA only is kept here, 45 bases in frame from base 1. Participants in the prospective study were aged about 18 to 95 years, lived in 20 to 25 United States geographic areas, and enrolled through a virtual design. In the prospective study, participants were assigned to cohorts based on the clinical history participants reported in a screening survey and a study questionnaire. Recovered participants in ImmuneRACE Cohort 3 were defined as having two consecutive negative NP/OP PCR tests, clearance from a healthcare professional, or resolution of symptoms. In the prospective study, whole blood, serum and a nasopharyngeal or oropharyngeal swab were collected from each participant by mobile phlebotomists. Over an approximately 2-month period, participants in the prospective study had the option of providing additional blood draws and questionnaires. Before DNA extraction, prospective study blood samples were shipped either frozen or at room temperature.

This specimen belongs to a study of blood T cell repertoires in COVID-19 (dated by TCRdb to about 2020). For the wider study: Samples from collaborators originated in the United States, Italy and Spain and spanned both the acute and convalescent phases of COVID-19. The prospective study material was composed of cDNA or gDNA derived from T cells, B-cell-depleted T cells, or PBMCs. Deeply sampled blood TCRbeta repertoires from subjects exposed to, actively infected with, or recovered from COVID-19 were included in the dataset. The repertoires were released in a freely available public database intended as a resource for research on the immune response to SARS-CoV-2. Samples were obtained from the ongoing ImmuneRACE study (first 160 participants) and from over a thousand subjects provided by 6 global collaborators. A de-identified subject ID, COVID-19 status, age in years and sex were almost always included in the sample metadata. Where available, HLA class I and class II types were obtained from metadata supplied by the sample provider rather than from assay-based typing. General conclusions and limits of the study: The amount of clinical and demographic metadata varied by source and participant and was provided uncurated.

This TCR was recovered from a man aged 35 to 55 who had recovered from COVID-19. Sequencing input: PBMCs or T cells enriched from blood (not recorded which). The chain was built from TRBV5-1 and TRBJ2-3, and perhaps TRBD1 as D gene, on 5 matching bases. The nucleotides read TGCGCCAGCAGCTTGGCACAGGCTAGCACAGATACGCAGTATTTT. The encoded protein is CASSLAQASTDTQYF. This CDR3, with the reference TRBV5-1 and TRBJ2-3 proteins standing in past its ends, gives the full variable domain KAGVTQTPRYLIKTRGQQVTLSCSPISGHRSVSWYQQTPGQGLQFLFEYFSETQRNKGNFPGRFSGRQFSNSRSEMNVSTLELGDSALYLCASSLAQASTDTQYFGPGTRLTVL.